Listed here are 24 T cell receptor beta chains from one sample, sequenced in a study of beta chain features in type 1 diabetes. cDNA synthesis used the whole RNA isolate, giving expressed TCRB sequences. The protocol was immunoSEQ multiplex PCR, while the TCRdb copy is restricted to in-frame clones and leaves out a portion. The table records around 300,000 clones, about 15% of them present only once. Sequencing used central memory CD4+ T cells from blood. The receptor set was obtained from a man aged 25-45 years in good health.

The gene calls are TRBV6-1 and TRBJ1-1; D possibly corresponds to TRBD1 (5 bases). The CDR3 spans 16 residues. V shed 4 bases and J shed 5 bases, with 20 bases lying between them. CDR1 MNHNS and CDR2 SASEGT come from the germline V gene. The CDR3 nucleotides are TGTGCCAGCAGTGGTTCATTCAGGGTTCTAGGGACTGAAGCTTTCTTT. Translating it yields CASSGSFRVLGTEAFF.

The V call is TRBV5-5, the J call TRBJ1-5; D not resolved. Germline V CDR1 and CDR2: SGHKS, YYEKEE (reference sequence). This CDR3 contains 15 residues. The V gene lost 0 bases and the J gene lost 3 bases, with 10 bases spanning the gap. The CDR3 DNA reads as TGTGCCAGCAGCTTGGGGGCCCTACCCAATCAGCCCCAGCATTTT. As protein: CASSLGALPNQPQHF.

This clone appeared a few times. This CDR3 is also generated by other DNA sequences in the sample. This chain joins TRBV6-5 and TRBJ1-1, with D perhaps TRBD1 (5 bases). Germline V gene sequence: CDR1 MNHEY, CDR2 SVGAGI. Trimming removed 5 bases from V and 1 base from J, with 8 bases in between. CDR3 length equals 13 residues. CDR3 nucleotide sequence: TGTGCCAGCAGTCGGACAAGGAACACTGAAGCTTTCTTT. Translated, it gives CASSRTRNTEAFF.

The sample holds a few counts of this clone. The rearrangement links TRBV30 to TRBJ1-1; D gene uncertain. The germline V and J ends were trimmed by 1 base and 1 base, with 7 bases remaining between them. The CDR3 is 13 residues long. Germline V lookup: CDR1 GTSNPN, CDR2 SVGIG (reference sequence). This CDR3 is CAWSASQNTEAFF. DNA for the CDR3: TGTGCCTGGAGTGCCTCTCAGAACACTGAAGCTTTCTTT.

This clone was counted only a few times. The rearrangement links TRBV5-4 to TRBJ1-4; no reliable D call. Germline CDR1 is SGHNT and CDR2 is YYREEE (reference sequence). Deletions cut 3 bases from V and 4 bases from J, with 10 bases between. This CDR3 has 14 residues. CDR3 protein: CASSSGIDNEKLFF. The CDR3 DNA sequence: TGTGCCAGCAGCTCCGGGATCGATAATGAAAAACTGTTTTTT.

This chain links TRBV6-1 with TRBJ2-7; unclear D gene. V was cut by 2 bases and J by 6 bases, with 5 bases left in between. CDR1 MNHNS and CDR2 SASEGT come from the germline V gene. The CDR3 runs 11 residues. In nucleotides, the CDR3 is TGTGCCAGCAGTGAATTATCCGAGCAGTACTTC. Amino acid sequence: CASSELSEQYF.

This chain joins TRBV10-2 and TRBJ2-2; D unresolved. This CDR3 has 15 residues. Germline loops: CDR1 WSHSY, CDR2 SAAADI. V lost 3 bases and J 2 bases, leaving 10 bases between the germline ends. CDR3 protein: CASSDFSANTGELFF. The CDR3 nucleotides are TGCGCCAGCAGTGATTTCTCCGCCAACACCGGGGAGCTGTTTTTT.

This clone was observed a few times. The rearrangement uses TRBV6-5 and TRBJ2-7; 7 bases align to TRBD2. Germline V gives CDR1 MNHEY, CDR2 SVGAGI. CDR3 length: 14 residues. After removal of 5 bases from V and 2 bases from J, the junction contained 6 bases not matched to a gene. The CDR3 DNA is TGTGCCAGCAGTCGGGGGGTACGGGCCTACGAGCAGTACGTC. It specifies CASSRGVRAYEQYV.

V and J are TRBV11-3 and TRBJ2-5, with TRBD2 matching 7 bases. The junction had 8 bases not matched to a gene; V was cut back by 5 bases and J by 5 bases. Germline CDR1 SGHNT, CDR2 YENEEA. This CDR3 region has 14 residues. In nucleotides, the CDR3 is TGTGCCAGCAGCAATAAACGGGGGGTGGAGACCCAGTACTTC. Its translation is CASSNKRGVETQYF.

This chain uses TRBV7-2 with TRBJ2-5; 7 bases fit TRBD2. CDR1 is SGHTA and CDR2 is FQGNSA in the germline V gene. Trimming removed 5 bases from V and 1 base from J; junction bases left unmatched: 7. This CDR3 region has 15 residues. The CDR3 reads CASSRGDVPQETQYF. In nucleotides, the CDR3 is TGTGCCAGCAGCCGGGGGGACGTACCCCAAGAGACCCAGTACTTC.

Remarks on this clone: Other DNA sequences in the same sample also yield this CDR3. The V and J genes are TRBV27 and TRBJ2-7, with D possibly TRBD1 on 5 matching bases. The CDR3 extends over 14 amino acids. V dropped 2 bases and J dropped 4 bases, with 12 bases sitting between them. Germline-derived CDR1 and CDR2 are MNHEY and SMNVEV (reference sequence). CDR3 bases: TGTGCCAGCAGTTTAAAGGGAAGGGGATACGAGCAGTACGTC. It encodes CASSLKGRGYEQYV.

This chain uses TRBV7-2 with TRBJ1-5, with D perhaps TRBD1 (6 bases). The CDR3 is 16 residues long. CDR1 and CDR2 from the germline V gene are SGHTA and FQGNSA. V was clipped by 3 bases and J by 4 bases, with 16 bases between them. CDR3 sequence reads: CASSFHPTQGNQPQHF. CDR3 DNA sequence: TGTGCCAGCAGCTTCCATCCTACGCAGGGGAATCAGCCCCAGCATTTT.

The chain combines TRBV2 with TRBJ1-2; possible D gene TRBD1, 5 bases. V gave up 3 bases and J gave up 1 base, with 6 bases separating them. This CDR3 comprises 13 residues. CDR1 and CDR2 (germline): SNHLY, FYNNEI. CDR3 sequence reads: CASSEGLNYGYTF. The CDR3, as DNA: TGTGCCAGCAGTGAGGGACTTAACTATGGCTACACCTTC.

The genes are TRBV5-6 and TRBJ1-2; the match to TRBD1 covers 7 bases. Per germline, CDR1 SGHDT and CDR2 YYEEEE. This CDR3 spans 14 amino acids. The ends lost 4 bases at V and 5 bases at J; junction bases unmatched: 8. The DNA for the CDR3 is TGTGCCAGCAGCACCGGGACAGACATGTATGGCTACACCTTC. Translation gives CASSTGTDMYGYTF.

This chain uses TRBV6-5 with TRBJ2-1, with 9 bases matching TRBD2. V shed 5 bases, J shed 8 bases, and the junction held 10 bases outside the gene matches. This CDR3 is built from 15 residues. CDR1 is MNHEY, CDR2 SVGAGI, per germline. CDR3 residues: CASSRPGLAVYEQFF. The CDR3 DNA sequence: TGTGCCAGCAGTCGTCCGGGACTAGCTGTCTATGAGCAGTTCTTC.

The chain links TRBV11-3 to TRBJ2-3, with TRBD2 identical over 7 bases. From germline, CDR1 is SGHNT and CDR2 YENEEA. The CDR3 totals 15 residues. V shed 1 base, J shed 3 bases, and the junction held 4 bases outside the gene matches. CDR3 nucleotides: TGTGCCAGCAGCTTAGTGCCGGGAGGAACAGATACGCAGTATTTT. Translation: CASSLVPGGTDTQYF.

This clone occurred many times. The rearrangement uses TRBV5-6 and TRBJ2-2; no firm D call. Germline assignment: CDR1 SGHDT and CDR2 YYEEEE. V lost 2 bases and J 0 bases, leaving 8 bases between the germline ends. This CDR3 spans 15 amino acids. Written as DNA, the CDR3 is TGTGCCAGCAGCTTCTTAACTACGAACACCGGGGAGCTGTTTTTT. This translates into CASSFLTTNTGELFF.

This clone was seen at least ten times. The rearrangement joins TRBV28 to TRBJ1-2, with 8 bases that match TRBD1. CDR1 is MDHEN, CDR2 SYDVKM, per germline. The CDR3 length is 12 residues. The ends lost 10 bases at V and 3 bases at J; junction bases unmatched: 4. The CDR3 reads CATGQGDYGYTF. DNA for the CDR3: TGTGCCACCGGACAGGGAGACTATGGCTACACCTTC.

A remark on this clone: One end of the junction varies from germline; a read error may be responsible. Here the CDR3 DNA reads TGTGCCAGCCGCTTAGCACAGGGGCTTAACACCGGGGAGCTGTTTTTT. Amino acid sequence: CASRLAQGLNTGELFF. The chain combines TRBV5-4 with TRBJ2-2; the match to TRBD1 covers 7 bases. Germline-derived CDR1 and CDR2 are SGHNT and YYREEE (reference sequence). The CDR3 is 16 amino acids. Full variable domain (missing parts from reference TRBV5-4 and TRBJ2-2): ETGVTQSPTHLIKTRGQQVTLRCSSQSGHNTVSWYQQALGQGPQFIFQYYREEENGRGNFPPRFSGLQFPNYSSELNVNALELDDSALYLCASRLAQGLNTGELFFGEGSRLTVL.

CDR3 nucleotides: TGTGCCAGCTTGGACAGGGGGATAAAAGAGACCCAGTACTTC. Translating it yields CASLDRGIKETQYF. The chain links TRBV18 to TRBJ2-5; the match to TRBD1 covers 10 bases. Germline trimming cut 7 bases from V and 3 bases from J; bases unmatched to any gene: 5. The germline gives CDR1 KGHSH, CDR2 LQKENI. This CDR3 comprises 14 residues.

This clone was seen only a few times. The chain couples TRBV6-5 to TRBJ2-7, with TRBD2 matching 12 bases. Germline CDR1 MNHEY, CDR2 SVGAGI. V lost 5 bases and J lost 9; bases outside the gene matches: 8. The CDR3 totals 14 residues. CDR3 nucleotides: TGTGCCAGCAGTGAACTAGCGGGAGGCTCCGGGCAGTACGTC. Its protein is CASSELAGGSGQYV.

J is TRBJ2-3 and V is TRBV29-1, with D perhaps matching TRBD1 (6 bases). V was pared by 6 bases and J by 1 base, with 8 bases between. Per the germline V gene, CDR1 is SQVTM and CDR2 is ANQGSEA. This CDR3 has 12 residues. Here the CDR3 DNA reads TGCAGCGTCCCAGGGGGCACAGATACGCAGTATTTT. Residues: CSVPGGTDTQYF.

The chain has TRBV7-2 and TRBJ2-3; D unresolved. V gave up 4 bases and J gave up 0 bases, with 11 bases separating them. Germline V gene lookup returns CDR1 SGHTA and CDR2 FQGNSA. The CDR3 extends over 15 amino acids. In nucleotides, the CDR3 is TGTGCCAGCAGCTCAGACCGGGCTAGCACAGATACGCAGTATTTT. Translating it yields CASSSDRASTDTQYF.

The chain carries TRBV7-2 and TRBJ2-1; D gene ambiguous. V lost 5 bases to trimming and J lost 5 bases, with 4 bases between them. CDR1 SGHTA and CDR2 FQGNSA come from the germline V gene. The length of the CDR3 is 11 residues. For the CDR3, the DNA is TGTGCCAGCAGCAACCACAATGAGCAGTTCTTC. Protein sequence: CASSNHNEQFF.